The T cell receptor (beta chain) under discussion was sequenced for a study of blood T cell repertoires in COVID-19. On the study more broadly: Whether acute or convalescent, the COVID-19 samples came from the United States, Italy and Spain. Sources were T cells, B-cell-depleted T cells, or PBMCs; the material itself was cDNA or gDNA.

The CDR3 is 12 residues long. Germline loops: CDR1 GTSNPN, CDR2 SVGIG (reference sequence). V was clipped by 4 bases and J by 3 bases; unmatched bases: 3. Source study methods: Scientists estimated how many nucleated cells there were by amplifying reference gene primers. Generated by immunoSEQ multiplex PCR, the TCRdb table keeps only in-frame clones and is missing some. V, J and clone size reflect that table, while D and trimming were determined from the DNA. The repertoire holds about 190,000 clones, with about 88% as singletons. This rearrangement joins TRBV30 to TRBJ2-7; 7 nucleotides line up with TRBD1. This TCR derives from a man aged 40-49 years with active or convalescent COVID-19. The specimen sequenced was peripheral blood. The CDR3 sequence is CAWTGDSYEQYF. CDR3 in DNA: TGTGCCTGGACAGGGGACAGCTACGAGCAGTACTTC.